This record concerns one TCR beta chain sequence. Clinical history as reported by participants underpinned cohort assignment. Donors in Cohort 3 counted as recovered after two negative PCRs, clearance, or symptom resolution. Unmatched junction bases numbered 12, after V lost 6 bases and J lost 7 bases. CDR3 length: 15 amino acids. Germline values: CDR1 MDHEN, CDR2 SYDVKM. This sample stems from a study of blood T cell repertoires in COVID-19. Across the study: Nucleic acid was either cDNA or gDNA, and it came from T cells, B-cell-depleted T cells, or PBMCs.

Measured with immunoSEQ multiplex PCR; TCRdb has only the in-frame clones, and not every one. The data show roughly 300,000 clones, 80% to 95% seen once. The chain carries TRBV28 and TRBJ2-1, with TRBD1 matching 7 bases. Sequenced material: PBMCs or T cells enriched from blood (not recorded which). The receptor was derived from a woman in her twenties or thirties who had recovered from COVID-19. The CDR3 here is CASSPVPGQSNEQFF. In DNA, the CDR3 is TGTGCCAGCAGCCCCGTCCCGGGACAGTCGAATGAGCAGTTCTTC.